This TCR beta chain derives from a study of cytotoxic CD8 clonotypes in ibrutinib-treated CLL. The study's findings and limits: Public clonotypes, found uncommonly, either contracted or stayed stable on treatment. Upon ibrutinib response clonality rose, and upon progression it fell back toward baseline.

The table lists this clone with a few counts. Antigen specificity is unknown. The CDR3 extends over 17 amino acids. The ends lost 0 bases at V and 9 bases at J; junction bases unmatched: 12. Germline V gene lookup returns CDR1 MGHRA and CDR2 YSYEKL. Profiled with immunoSEQ multiplex PCR; TCRdb holds only in-frame clones, not every one. The data hold a few hundred thousand clones, with about 64% observed a single time. This specimen consisted of PBMCs, obtained after 36 months of ibrutinib treatment. This chain connects TRBV4-1 to TRBJ2-1, with 9 bases aligning to TRBD2. The clonotype originates from a human donor with chronic lymphocytic leukemia. In DNA, the CDR3 is TGCGCCAGCAGCCAAGATGACATCGGGACTAGCTCTCGTGAGCAGTTCTTC. Amino acids: CASSQDDIGTSSREQFF.